The T cell receptor (beta chain) described here comes from a study of PD-1 blockade in classical Hodgkin lymphoma. For this clone: Its antigen is still unknown.

Sequenced by immunoSEQ multiplex PCR; TCRdb stores in-frame clones only, minus some. The table lists 32,000 or so clones, more than 85% of them singletons, with 0.3% in the top ten. Germline V gene sequence: CDR1 MNHNS, CDR2 SASEGT. The CDR3 is 13 residues long. Trimming left V 0 bases short and J 10 bases short, with 12 bases between. Overall study findings and caveats: Repertoire difference causes, possibly disease activity or prior therapy, remain undefined.

Time point denoted: cycle 4 day 1 (C4D1), after six to seven weeks of nivolumab. Every patient was affected by relapse after autologous stem cell transplantation, while exposure to brentuximab vedotin was not uniform. Starting with thawed PBMCs, CD4+ T cells were purified by magnetic negative selection. The specimen was CD4+ T cells from blood, collected before the fourth cycle of nivolumab. This rearrangement joins TRBV6-1 to TRBJ1-1, with D possibly matching TRBD1 (6 bases). This TCR was recovered from a human donor with classical Hodgkin lymphoma. CDR3 in amino acids: CASSEAGGLAAFF. The CDR3, as DNA: TGTGCCAGCAGTGAAGCGGGGGGGCTGGCAGCTTTCTTT.